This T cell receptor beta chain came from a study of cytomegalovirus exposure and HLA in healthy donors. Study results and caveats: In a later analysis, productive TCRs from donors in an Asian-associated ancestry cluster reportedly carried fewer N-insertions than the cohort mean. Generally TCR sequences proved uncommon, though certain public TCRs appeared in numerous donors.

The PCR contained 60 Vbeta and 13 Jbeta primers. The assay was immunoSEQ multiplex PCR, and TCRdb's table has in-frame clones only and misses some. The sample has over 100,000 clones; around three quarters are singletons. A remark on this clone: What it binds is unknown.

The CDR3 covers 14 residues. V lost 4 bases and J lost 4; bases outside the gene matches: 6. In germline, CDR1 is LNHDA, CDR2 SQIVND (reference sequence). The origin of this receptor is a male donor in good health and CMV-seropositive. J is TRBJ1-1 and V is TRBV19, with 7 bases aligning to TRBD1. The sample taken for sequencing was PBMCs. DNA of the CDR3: TGTGCCAGTAGTAGACAGGGCGCGGTCACTGAAGCTTTCTTT. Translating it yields CASSRQGAVTEAFF.